What follows are 23 T cell receptor beta chains derived from one specimen sequenced in a study of blood T cell repertoires in COVID-19. Assay: immunoSEQ multiplex PCR; the TCRdb copy retains only in-frame clones and omits some. The repertoire consists of around 120,000 clones, with about 87% occurring once and the leading ten covering 25% to 35%. Sequenced: peripheral blood. The receptors derive from a woman in her 70s with acute or convalescent COVID-19.

The chain links TRBV5-1 to TRBJ2-2; possibly TRBD1 for D (6 bases). The CDR3 is 17 residues long. CDR1 is SGHRS, CDR2 YFSETQ, per germline. Trimming took off 4 bases at V and 5 bases at J, with 21 bases between the two ends. The CDR3 DNA follows: TGCGCCAGCAGCGGTACGCTACAGGGCGTGGGAACCGGGGAGCTGTTTTTT. Amino acid sequence: CASSGTLQGVGTGELFF.

This clone appeared a few times. CDR3 in amino acids: CASSHTVYEQYF. CDR3 bases: TGTGCCAGCAGCCACACAGTATACGAGCAGTACTTC. The chain employs TRBV14 and TRBJ2-7; D is undetermined. The germline gives CDR1 SGHDN, CDR2 FVKESK. V was shortened by 3 bases and J by 4 bases, with 7 bases between the two germline ends. The CDR3 runs 12 residues.

This clone was found once. J is TRBJ2-7 and V is TRBV2; 7 nucleotides align to TRBD1. V was clipped by 8 bases and J by 2 bases; unmatched bases: 3. CDR3 length: 12 residues. Germline CDR1 SNHLY, CDR2 FYNNEI. CDR3 sequence (DNA): TGTGCCAGCGACAGGGCCACCTACGAGCAGTACTTC. Its protein is CASDRATYEQYF.

This chain links TRBV5-1 with TRBJ2-3; 12 nucleotides align to TRBD2. The V gene end was trimmed by 4 bases and the J gene end by 2 bases; junction bases not matched to a gene: 5. Germline V lookup: CDR1 SGHRS, CDR2 YFSETQ. The CDR3 covers 16 residues. The CDR3 region has the DNA TGCGCCAGCAGCCTAAGACTAGCGGGGGCCACAGATACGCAGTATTTT. It yields the protein CASSLRLAGATDTQYF.

V is TRBV2 and J is TRBJ2-7; weak D call: TRBD1 (5 bases). V was clipped by 7 bases and J by 3 bases, with 13 bases between them. The length of the CDR3 is 13 residues. Germline CDR1 is SNHLY and CDR2 is FYNNEI. CDR3: CASTERQGYEQYF. As DNA, the CDR3 is TGTGCCAGCACAGAGAGGCAGGGCTACGAGCAGTACTTC. The whole variable domain, filled in from reference TRBV2 and TRBJ2-7, reads EPEVTQTPSHQVTQMGQEVILRCVPISNHLYFYWYRQILGQKVEFLVSFYNNEISEKSEIFDDQFSVERPDGSNFTLKIRSTKLEDSAMYFCASTERQGYEQYFGPGTRLTVT.

This chain connects TRBV4-1 to TRBJ2-2; D perhaps matches TRBD2 (5 bases). The CDR3 consists of 13 residues. From germline, CDR1 is MGHRA and CDR2 YSYEKL. V gave up 5 bases and J gave up 10 bases, with 14 bases separating them. CDR3 sequence reads: CASSWTGNQELFF. The CDR3 DNA reads as TGCGCCAGCAGCTGGACGGGAAACCAGGAGCTGTTTTTT.

This clone was seen a few times. V usage is TRBV27 and J usage is TRBJ2-7; 11 nucleotides agree with TRBD1. The trim removed 6 bases at V and 3 bases at J, leaving 7 bases unmatched. CDR1 MNHEY and CDR2 SMNVEV come from the germline V gene (reference sequence). CDR3 length: 15 residues. The CDR3 loop reads CASRRTGGTGYEQYF. The CDR3 DNA sequence: TGTGCCAGCAGGCGGACAGGGGGCACTGGCTACGAGCAGTACTTC.

Remarks on this clone: Compared with germline, one end of the junction differs, possibly owing to a read error. This chain connects TRBV7-7 to TRBJ2-1; no clear D. Germline values: CDR1 SSHAT, CDR2 FNYEAQ (reference sequence). This CDR3 region has 13 residues. The CDR3: CASSLGHNNEQFF. The CDR3 region has the DNA TGTGCTAGCAGCTTAGGGCATAACAATGAGCAGTTCTTC. Full variable domain (missing parts from reference TRBV7-7 and TRBJ2-1): GAGVSQSPRYKVTKRGQDVTLRCDPISSHATLYWYQQALGQGPEFLTYFNYEAQPDKSGLPSDRFSAERPEGSISTLTIQRTEQRDSAMYRCASSLGHNNEQFFGPGTRLTVL.

The chain is built from TRBV10-3 and TRBJ1-1; D might be TRBD1 (6 bases). The CDR3 covers 11 residues. Trimming pared 10 bases from V and 1 base from J, leaving 7 bases between. The V gene's germline CDR1 is ENHRY and CDR2 SYGVKD. The CDR3 region has the DNA TGTGCCACGACAGGGAACACTGAAGCTTTCTTT. Amino acids: CATTGNTEAFF.

This clone was counted only a few times. V is TRBV11-2 and J is TRBJ2-6; unclear D gene. V shed 2 bases and J shed 0 bases, with 11 bases lying between them. The CDR3 spans 17 residues. CDR1 and CDR2 from the germline V gene are SGHAT and FQNNGV. CDR3 loop: CASSLSFLNSGANVLTF. CDR3 coding DNA: TGTGCCAGCAGCTTAAGCTTTCTGAACTCTGGGGCCAACGTCCTGACTTTC.

The chain combines TRBV19 with TRBJ1-1; TRBD1 matches at 7 bases. This CDR3 is 15 amino acids long. CDR1 LNHDA and CDR2 SQIVND come from the germline V gene (reference sequence). V lost 7 bases and J lost 0; bases outside the gene matches: 8. The CDR3 DNA reads as TGTGCCAGTACCGCGCCCGGGACAGTGAACACTGAAGCTTTCTTT. This translates into CASTAPGTVNTEAFF.

The table lists this clone with a count of one. V usage is TRBV7-6 and J usage is TRBJ2-7; a weak D match, TRBD1 (6 bases). The V gene's germline CDR1 is SGHVS and CDR2 FNYEAQ. The V gene lost 5 bases and the J gene lost 5 bases, with 16 bases spanning the gap. There are 14 residues in the CDR3. CDR3 residues: CASSPRQAYNEQYF. DNA for the CDR3: TGTGCCAGCAGCCCTCGACAGGCTTACAACGAGCAGTACTTC.

The chain couples TRBV28 to TRBJ1-5, with D unclear. Germline V gene sequence: CDR1 MDHEN, CDR2 SYDVKM. V dropped 4 bases and J dropped 2 bases, with 12 bases sitting between them. This CDR3 region has 15 residues. This CDR3 is CASSSPDIRNQPQHF. For the CDR3, the DNA is TGTGCCAGCAGTTCCCCCGACATTCGCAATCAGCCCCAGCATTTT.

V and J are TRBV11-3 and TRBJ2-3; tentatively, D is TRBD2 (5 bases). This CDR3 has 14 residues. Germline CDR1 reads SGHNT; CDR2 reads YENEEA. Trimming cost V 1 base and J 1 base, with 6 bases left between them. The CDR3 protein is CASSLGGRTDTQYF. The DNA for the CDR3 is TGTGCCAGCAGCTTAGGAGGGCGCACAGATACGCAGTATTTT. Based on the CDR3 plus reference TRBV11-3 and TRBJ2-3, the full variable domain is EAGVVQSPRYKIIEKKQPVAFWCNPISGHNTLYWYLQNLGQGPELLIRYENEEAVDDSQLPKDRFSAERLKGVDSTLKIQPAELGDSAVYLCASSLGGRTDTQYFGPGTRLTVL.

The rearrangement uses TRBV11-3 and TRBJ2-1; D is undetermined. Germline loops: CDR1 SGHNT, CDR2 YENEEA. The V end was cut by 5 bases, the J end by 7 bases, with 9 bases between. The length of the CDR3 is 12 residues. The CDR3 region has the DNA TGTGCCAGCAGCATAGGTTCGAATGAGCAGTTCTTC. Amino acids: CASSIGSNEQFF.

V usage is TRBV7-6 and J usage is TRBJ2-3; 12 bases match TRBD2. Germline loops: CDR1 SGHVS, CDR2 FNYEAQ. The CDR3 consists of 16 residues. The ends lost 5 bases at V and 0 bases at J; junction bases unmatched: 3. This CDR3 is CASSRTSGASTDTQYF. CDR3 nucleotides: TGTGCCAGCAGCCGGACTAGCGGGGCAAGCACAGATACGCAGTATTTT.

The V call is TRBV6-5, the J call TRBJ1-3; possibly TRBD1 for D (5 bases). This CDR3 spans 14 amino acids. V was trimmed by 8 bases and J by 2 bases, leaving 13 bases between them. From germline, CDR1 is MNHEY and CDR2 SVGAGI. CDR3 protein: CASGWGEAGNTIYF. In nucleotides, the CDR3 is TGTGCCAGCGGCTGGGGGGAGGCTGGAAACACCATATATTTT.

Here the CDR3 reads CASSQPGRRYNEQFF. The CDR3 DNA sequence: TGCGCCAGCAGCCAACCCGGGAGGCGATACAATGAGCAGTTCTTC. J is TRBJ2-1 and V is TRBV4-1; 7 bases match TRBD2. V dropped 2 bases and J dropped 4; count of bases not matched to a gene: 5. From germline, CDR1 is MGHRA and CDR2 YSYEKL. The CDR3 runs to 15 residues.

The sample holds one count of this clone. The rearrangement uses TRBV5-4 and TRBJ1-2; 7 bases are a match to TRBD1. Germline CDR1 reads SGHNT; CDR2 reads YYREEE (reference sequence). The V and J ends lost 0 bases and 3 bases, in that order; junction bases with no gene match: 11. The CDR3 extends over 17 amino acids. CDR3 sequence (DNA): TGTGCCAGCAGCTTGGGGGGACAGCGGTTTAGCGACTATGGCTACACCTTC. It is translated as CASSLGGQRFSDYGYTF.

The V gene is TRBV5-4, the J gene TRBJ2-5; a possible D gene is TRBD1 (6 bases). The germline CDR1 and CDR2 sequences are SGHNT and YYREEE (reference sequence). The length of the CDR3 is 16 residues. The germline V and J ends were trimmed by 0 bases and 5 bases, with 17 bases remaining between them. Written as DNA, the CDR3 is TGTGCCAGCAGCTTGGCCGGCGGTGGGGGCGGGGAGACCCAGTACTTC. It codes for CASSLAGGGGGETQYF. The full variable domain, in which reference TRBV5-4 and TRBJ2-5 provide the parts outside the CDR3, is ETGVTQSPTHLIKTRGQQVTLRCSSQSGHNTVSWYQQALGQGPQFIFQYYREEENGRGNFPPRFSGLQFPNYSSELNVNALELDDSALYLCASSLAGGGGGETQYFGPGTRLLVL.

The V gene is TRBV6-2 or TRBV6-3, the J gene TRBJ2-7; maybe TRBD2 (5 bases). Germline loops: CDR1 MNHEY, CDR2 SVGEGT. Trimming took off 2 bases at V and 5 bases at J, with 22 bases between the two ends. This CDR3 has 17 amino acids. For the CDR3, the DNA is TGTGCCAGCAGTTACATGGATCGGCGGGTATCCCAGGACGAGCAGTACTTC. The encoded protein is CASSYMDRRVSQDEQYF.

The chain links TRBV29-1 to TRBJ2-2; D might be TRBD2 (7 bases). Trimming pared 6 bases from V and 7 bases from J, leaving 9 bases between. This CDR3 is 11 amino acids long. The germline V gene encodes CDR1 SQVTM and CDR2 ANQGSEA. CDR3 nucleotides: TGCAGCGTAGGGGGGGTCGGGGAGCTGTTTTTT. Translation gives CSVGGVGELFF.

This chain connects TRBV7-8 to TRBJ1-5; no reliable D call. The V gene lost 5 bases and the J gene lost 5 bases, with 7 bases spanning the gap. Germline V gives CDR1 SGHVS, CDR2 FQNEAQ. The CDR3 loop spans 12 amino acids. The CDR3 DNA reads as TGTGCCAGCAGCCGCGAGCATCAGCCCCAGCATTTT. Protein sequence: CASSREHQPQHF.